These T cell receptor beta chains were read from a single sample in a study of blood T cell repertoires in COVID-19. The protocol was immunoSEQ multiplex PCR, while the TCRdb copy is restricted to in-frame clones and leaves out a portion. The data hold 170,000 or so clones, with roughly 87% observed a single time. What was sequenced was peripheral blood. The source of these receptors is a woman in her seventies with COVID-19, enrolled during active disease. Both conserved end residues are trimmed from each CDR3. The order of the fields is D gene, V gene, J gene, clone size, CDR3 protein. A D gene is named only where the DNA matches it firmly. Some rows have no size entry. The others give once, few or many, or a class for an expanded clone.

TRBD2	TRBV19	TRBJ2-3	-	ASSIAGTGGTDTQY
-	TRBV10-3	TRBJ1-5	-	AISESALGSSNQPQH
TRBD1	TRBV29-1	TRBJ2-1	once	SVERRTGTNEQF
-	TRBV28	TRBJ2-1	-	ASRGPRYNEQF
-	TRBV6-2/TRBV6-3	TRBJ1-5	-	ASSWDPGLGVGEPQH
TRBD1	TRBV27	TRBJ2-7	few	ASRLQGDPAYEQY
TRBD1	TRBV29-1	TRBJ1-2	-	SVEVGGAGYT
-	TRBV24-1	TRBJ1-5	-	ATSDPRRGHQPQH
-	TRBV27	TRBJ2-3	-	ASSLSISSVASTQY
TRBD1	TRBV19	TRBJ1-4	-	ASSFRDSNEKLF
-	TRBV7-9	TRBJ2-7	-	ASSLGQDYEQY
TRBD2	TRBV2	TRBJ2-1	few	ASKAAGGPTYNEQF
TRBD1	TRBV6-2/TRBV6-3	TRBJ2-2	-	ASSYSTGVTGELF
TRBD1	TRBV7-9	TRBJ1-4	-	ASSPSGQGNEKLF
-	TRBV18	TRBJ1-1	-	ASSPVIVNTEAF
TRBD2	TRBV7-2	TRBJ2-7	-	ASSLELAGGLSQY
TRBD1	TRBV7-9	TRBJ1-2	-	ASSNQGVGYT
TRBD1	TRBV5-5	TRBJ2-7	-	ASSFVTGGLSEQY
-	TRBV10-3	TRBJ2-3	-	AIFQRSSTDTQY
-	TRBV15	TRBJ2-1	-	ATSKDSNTYNEQF
TRBD1	TRBV2	TRBJ1-2	-	ASKRTGNYGYT
TRBD2	TRBV7-3	TRBJ2-1	-	ASSLVTSGIGEQF
-	TRBV21-1	TRBJ2-2	once	ASGNSGSVFWSGELF
-	TRBV2	TRBJ1-1	-	ASSEQGSNTEAF
-	TRBV7-2	TRBJ2-1	once	ASSFNSPSLNEQF
-	TRBV6-5	TRBJ1-2	-	ASSYRDNNYGYT
-	TRBV7-6	TRBJ2-4	few	ASSSGSIQY
-	TRBV6-5	TRBJ1-2	-	ASSYEGEHGYT
-	TRBV18	TRBJ2-7	-	ASSTSQGGYEQY
TRBD1	TRBV18	TRBJ1-4	-	ASSPRADRGNEKLF
TRBD1	TRBV6-6	TRBJ2-3	-	ASSPRGDRLVADTQY
-	TRBV7-3	TRBJ2-3	-	ASSLSSLGADTQY
TRBD2	TRBV24-1	TRBJ2-7	-	ATSSGIGPNEQY
-	TRBV24-1	TRBJ1-2	once	ATSDAGQGYGYT
TRBD1	TRBV7-2	TRBJ2-7	-	ASRDRQGSYEQY
-	TRBV7-2	TRBJ2-7	few	ASSPSGAHIEQY
-	TRBV19	TRBJ2-1	-	ASSIDRNEQF
TRBD2	TRBV5-1	TRBJ2-1	once	ASSLALAGGKSYNEQF
TRBD2	TRBV3-1/TRBV3-2	TRBJ2-3	-	ASSPLAGVPTDTQY
-	TRBV7-2	TRBJ1-4	-	ASSLDQAKLF
TRBD2	TRBV5-1	TRBJ2-3	-	ASRLAGPTDTQY
-	TRBV18	TRBJ2-3	-	ASSPPGLPSDTQY
-	TRBV28	TRBJ1-3	-	ASEVRSQNTIY
-	TRBV24-1	TRBJ1-2	-	ATSAEKRDGYT
TRBD1	TRBV3-1/TRBV3-2	TRBJ2-2	once	ASSRNCGQDKIAIAVTGELF
-	TRBV7-2	TRBJ2-7	-	ASSLAGRQSREQY
TRBD1	TRBV5-5	TRBJ2-2	-	ASSIGQGIRELF
-	TRBV4-3	TRBJ1-5	-	ASSQERQEGNQPQH
TRBD1	TRBV18	TRBJ1-5	-	ASSPRDRGDQPQH
-	TRBV3-1/TRBV3-2	TRBJ1-2	-	ASSQHRLGEYGYT
-	TRBV27	TRBJ1-1	few	ASSNRLNTEAF
-	TRBV2	TRBJ1-4	-	ASGQYNEKLF
-	TRBV19	TRBJ2-7	-	ASSISQAVLREQY